The entry below gives a single T cell receptor beta chain sequence along with its context. The study recruited people aged about 18 to 89 years across about 25 US areas. These data originate in a study of blood T cell repertoires in COVID-19. Looking at the study overall: PBMCs, B-cell-depleted T cells, or T cells provided the cDNA or gDNA that made up the material.

In the original analysis: Reference gene primer amplification yielded estimated nucleated cell counts. Measured with immunoSEQ multiplex PCR; TCRdb has only the in-frame clones, and not every one. That table is the source of V, J and clone size, and D and trimming were worked out from the DNA. The top ten hold 1.1% of the sample, which has hundreds of thousands of clones, 80% to 90% seen once. After removal of 7 bases from V and 9 bases from J, the junction contained 4 bases not matched to a gene. Germline V gene data show CDR1 as SNHLY and CDR2 as FYNNEI. This CDR3 has 12 amino acids. Source material: PBMCs or T cells enriched from blood (not recorded which). The gene calls are TRBV2 and TRBJ2-1; 9 bases align to TRBD2. The sequence came from a man aged 30 to 45 who had recovered from COVID-19. CDR3 residues: CASKSSGIEQFF. The DNA for the CDR3 is TGTGCCAGCAAGTCTAGCGGGATTGAGCAGTTCTTC.